A single sample is the source of the 21 T cell receptor beta chains below, sequenced in a study of vaccination effects on CD4 cells after COVID-19. For these TCRs, the target antigens are not known. Assay used: immunoSEQ multiplex PCR; TCRdb lists only in-frame clones, some missing. The table includes fewer than 30,000 clones, around 78% detected once. Expansion of antigen-specific CD4+ T cells with viral peptide pools was carried out by the ViraFEST assay before sequencing. Scientists isolated CD4+ T cells after an approximately 9-day culture period ended. PCR showed that the person got SARS-CoV-2 infection at some point between March and December 2020. Sequenced here: CD4+ T cells from PBMCs cultured with HCoV-NL63 spike peptides, sampled before COVID-19 vaccination. These receptors came from a human donor who had a prior SARS-CoV-2 infection.

This chain uses TRBV27 with TRBJ2-3; unclear D gene. The V gene lost 4 bases and the J gene lost 4 bases, with 9 bases spanning the gap. CDR3 length equals 13 residues. The V gene's germline CDR1 is MNHEY and CDR2 SMNVEV (reference sequence). The CDR3 is CASSWLASDTQYF. The CDR3 region has the DNA TGTGCCAGCAGTTGGCTTGCGTCAGATACGCAGTATTTT.

The V gene is TRBV18, the J gene TRBJ2-1, with D perhaps being TRBD1 or TRBD2 (5 bases each). Per germline, CDR1 KGHSH and CDR2 LQKENI. CDR3 size: 14 residues. Trimming cost V 6 bases and J 4 bases, with 13 bases left between them. DNA for the CDR3: TGTGCCAGCTCCGACGGATGGGGGTACAATGAGCAGTTCTTC. Protein product: CASSDGWGYNEQFF. The variable domain in full, with the rest retrieved from reference TRBV18 and TRBJ2-1, is NAGVMQNPRHLVRRRGQEARLRCSPMKGHSHVYWYRQLPEEGLKFMVYLQKENIIDESGMPKERFSAEFPKEGPSILRIQQVVRGDSAAYFCASSDGWGYNEQFFGPGTRLTVL.

The count of this clone is one. This rearrangement joins TRBV27 to TRBJ2-7; D possibly corresponds to TRBD1 (5 bases). The CDR3 has 18 amino acids. CDR1 and CDR2 (germline): MNHEY, SMNVEV (reference sequence). The germline V and J ends were trimmed by 2 bases and 2 bases, with 22 bases remaining between them. The CDR3 here is CASSLRLKDSTNPYEQYF. The DNA for the CDR3 is TGTGCCAGCAGTTTACGCCTGAAAGACAGCACCAACCCCTACGAGCAGTACTTC.

The chain carries TRBV7-2 and TRBJ2-7; TRBD1 or TRBD2 may be the D gene (6 bases each). The V end lost 3 bases, the J end lost 0 bases, and 12 bases lay between the germline ends. The germline gives CDR1 SGHTA, CDR2 FQGNSA. This CDR3 is 15 amino acids long. CDR3 protein: CASSLGGVSSYEQYF. CDR3 sequence (DNA): TGTGCCAGCAGCTTGGGGGGCGTGAGCTCCTACGAGCAGTACTTC.

This sequence joins TRBV5-6 and TRBJ1-5; D is possibly TRBD1 (5 bases). In germline, CDR1 is SGHDT, CDR2 YYEEEE. With 1 base removed from V and 2 bases from J, the gap between germline ends came to 10 bases. CDR3 size: 15 residues. Written as DNA, the CDR3 is TGTGCCAGCAGCTTGTGGGGGACTGGCAATCAGCCCCAGCATTTT. The encoded protein is CASSLWGTGNQPQHF.

The chain carries TRBV10-3 and TRBJ2-1, with 9 bases that match TRBD2. The CDR3 covers 16 residues. In germline, CDR1 is ENHRY, CDR2 SYGVKD. V lost 4 bases, J lost 7 bases, and 11 bases stayed unmatched. Here the CDR3 reads CAISGLTSGLQNEQFF. As DNA, the CDR3 is TGTGCCATCAGTGGACTGACTAGCGGCCTACAGAATGAGCAGTTCTTC.

The V and J genes are TRBV5-1 and TRBJ2-3; 8 bases match TRBD2. The junction had 9 bases not matched to a gene; V was cut back by 3 bases and J by 6 bases. The CDR3 is 15 residues long. Looked up from germline, CDR1 is SGHRS and CDR2 is YFSETQ. The CDR3 loop is CASSYAGGAQDTQYF. In nucleotides, the CDR3 is TGCGCCAGCAGCTACGCGGGAGGCGCGCAGGATACGCAGTATTTT.

V gene TRBV5-1 combines with J gene TRBJ2-5; D gene uncertain. Germline values: CDR1 SGHRS, CDR2 YFSETQ. The V gene lost 0 bases and the J gene lost 5 bases, with 14 bases spanning the gap. CDR3 length equals 15 residues. CDR3 in amino acids: CASSLGADAQETQYF. The CDR3 nucleotides are TGCGCCAGCAGCTTGGGTGCCGACGCCCAGGAGACCCAGTACTTC.

The chain employs TRBV10-1 and TRBJ1-2, with TRBD1 matching 10 bases. This CDR3 has 16 residues. J gave up 2 bases and V 6 bases, and 9 bases lay outside the gene matches. In germline, CDR1 is WNHNN, CDR2 SYGVQD (reference sequence). CDR3 protein: CASSVTDRGPNYGYTF. DNA for the CDR3: TGCGCCAGCAGCGTAACCGACAGGGGGCCGAACTATGGCTACACCTTC.

The chain has TRBV4-2 and TRBJ2-6; D remains ambiguous. Trimming took off 5 bases at V and 0 bases at J, with 14 bases between the two ends. Germline V CDR1 and CDR2: LGHNA, YNFKEQ. The CDR3 totals 17 residues. The CDR3 protein is CASSKSLVNSGANVLTF. CDR3 nucleotide sequence: TGTGCCAGCAGCAAGAGTCTAGTCAACTCTGGGGCCAACGTCCTGACTTTC.

V gene TRBV15 combines with J gene TRBJ2-7, with D uncertain. Germline V gene data show CDR1 as LNHNV and CDR2 as YYDKDF (reference sequence). Trimming removed 3 bases from V and 3 bases from J, with 9 bases in between. CDR3 length: 13 amino acids. The CDR3 reads CATSSTGYYEQYF. CDR3 coding DNA: TGTGCCACCAGCAGCACTGGCTACTACGAGCAGTACTTC.

V is TRBV24-1 and J is TRBJ2-5; 9 bases align to TRBD1. The germline CDR1 and CDR2 sequences are KGHDR and SFDVKD. J gave up 2 bases and V 5 bases, and 8 bases lay outside the gene matches. The CDR3 has 16 residues. The DNA of the CDR3 is TGTGCCACCAGTGGCCCCTCCGGGACAGGGCAAGAGACCCAGTACTTC. It codes for CATSGPSGTGQETQYF.

The chain carries TRBV27 and TRBJ2-2, with D hard to call. V was trimmed by 10 bases and J by 0 bases, leaving 12 bases between them. The CDR3 sequence is 14 residues long. Per the germline V gene, CDR1 is MNHEY and CDR2 is SMNVEV (reference sequence). The CDR3 is CAIRPYSNTGELFF. The CDR3 DNA is TGTGCCATCCGGCCATATTCGAACACCGGGGAGCTGTTTTTT.

The chain links TRBV7-2 to TRBJ2-3; D gene uncertain. The CDR3 has 14 amino acids. Deletions cut 3 bases from V and 1 base from J, with 8 bases between. Germline loops: CDR1 SGHTA, CDR2 FQGNSA. The CDR3 region has the DNA TGTGCCAGCAGCTTCCCAGCCCGCACAGATACGCAGTATTTT. Its protein product is CASSFPARTDTQYF.

The chain carries TRBV3-1 (or the pseudogene TRBV3-2) and TRBJ1-2; D is uncertain. Per the germline V gene, CDR1 is LGHDT and CDR2 is YNNKEL (reference sequence). The V end was cut by 5 bases, the J end by 4 bases, with 14 bases between. The CDR3 has 14 amino acids. CDR3: CASSRAGALYGYTF. DNA for the CDR3: TGTGCCAGCAGCAGGGCGGGAGCCCTCTATGGCTACACCTTC.

The chain recombines TRBV9 with TRBJ2-3; D tentatively fits TRBD1 or TRBD2 (6 bases each). Trimming removed 4 bases at V and 4 bases at J, with 13 bases between. The CDR3 loop spans 14 amino acids. In germline, CDR1 is SGDLS, CDR2 YYNGEE. The CDR3, as DNA: TGTGCCAGCAGCTCCTGGGGGGCAGCAGATACGCAGTATTTT. Protein product: CASSSWGAADTQYF.

The genes are TRBV13 and TRBJ2-5; TRBD1 matches 8 bases. Germline V lookup: CDR1 PRHDT, CDR2 FYEKMQ (reference sequence). With 8 bases clipped from V and 5 bases from J, the junction kept 16 bases outside the gene matches. This CDR3 region has 16 residues. CDR3 in DNA: TGTGCCAGCCAACCCCCCCGGACAGGGTTCGGGGAGACCCAGTACTTC. Translation gives CASQPPRTGFGETQYF. Full variable domain (missing parts from reference TRBV13 and TRBJ2-5): AAGVIQSPRHLIKEKRETATLKCYPIPRHDTVYWYQQGPGQDPQFLISFYEKMQSDKGSIPDRFSAQQFSDYHSELNMSSLELGDSALYFCASQPPRTGFGETQYFGPGTRLLVL.

The chain is built from TRBV27 and TRBJ1-5, with D possibly matching TRBD1 (5 bases). This CDR3 contains 15 residues. CDR1 is MNHEY and CDR2 is SMNVEV in the germline V gene (reference sequence). V was cut by 5 bases and J by 5 bases, with 16 bases left in between. In DNA form, the CDR3 reads TGTGCCAGCAGTGTTTTCGCAGGGTCATATCAGCCCCAGCATTTT. Translated, it gives CASSVFAGSYQPQHF.

The V and J genes are TRBV7-2 and TRBJ1-2; D call uncertain. In germline, CDR1 is SGHTA, CDR2 FQGNSA. V shed 5 bases and J shed 4 bases, with 11 bases lying between them. This CDR3 has 13 amino acids. DNA of the CDR3: TGTGCCAGCAGCCCAGGACGGTTCTATGGCTACACCTTC. It codes for CASSPGRFYGYTF.

This clone was counted a single time. This chain connects TRBV6-5 to TRBJ2-7; D not resolved. V was clipped by 7 bases and J by 0 bases, with 7 bases between them. Germline V gene data show CDR1 as MNHEY and CDR2 as SVGAGI. There are 12 residues in the CDR3. CDR3 in DNA: TGTGCCAGCATACAGAGCTCCTACGAGCAGTACTTC. Amino acid sequence: CASIQSSYEQYF.

The chain joins TRBV3-1 (or the pseudogene TRBV3-2) to TRBJ2-3; D perhaps matches TRBD2 (5 bases). The CDR3 loop spans 12 amino acids. Germline-derived CDR1 and CDR2 are LGHDT and YNNKEL (reference sequence). Trimming took off 3 bases at V and 12 bases at J, with 13 bases between the two ends. CDR3 residues: CASSHRVREQYF. Here the CDR3 DNA reads TGTGCCAGCAGCCATCGCGTCCGGGAACAGTATTTT.